The table lists the clone carrying this T cell receptor beta chain with a count of one. This record belongs to a study of blood T cell repertoires in COVID-19. The CDR3 has 13 amino acids. Trimming left V 1 base short and J 3 bases short, with 6 bases between. Germline CDR1 SGHTA, CDR2 FQGTGA. Original methodology: Amplifying reference gene primers gave estimates of nucleated cell counts. Data came from immunoSEQ multiplex PCR; TCRdb stores just in-frame clones and leaves some out. V, J and clone size are taken as reported in that table, and D and trimming were inferred from the DNA itself. The profile shows approximately 52,000 clones, 85% of them singletons.

The TCR was taken from a human donor in a cohort sampled during active COVID-19. The gene calls are TRBV7-3 and TRBJ1-1, with unresolved D. Material for sequencing was peripheral blood. CDR3 DNA: TGTGCCAGCAGCTTAAACGGGTACACTGAAGCTTTCTTT. As protein: CASSLNGYTEAFF.